The 7 T cell receptor beta chains reported below all come from one sample, sequenced in a study of cytomegalovirus exposure and HLA in healthy donors. The study ran its PCR with 60 Vbeta and 13 Jbeta primers. Produced via immunoSEQ multiplex PCR; TCRdb's table is partial and in-frame only. The repertoire has 90,000 to 110,000 clones, 75% to 85% of them found once; the top ten carry about 5.9%. The sample was PBMCs. These TCRs come from a man in his late teens or twenties in good health and CMV-seronegative.

This chain joins TRBV6-5 and TRBJ1-1, with a tentative D call TRBD1 (5 bases). The CDR3 has 13 residues. The germline V gene has CDR1 MNHEY and CDR2 SVGAGI. Trimming took off 4 bases at V and 5 bases at J, with 11 bases between the two ends. CDR3 amino acids: CASSFQGWTEAFF. The DNA for the CDR3 is TGTGCCAGCAGTTTTCAGGGTTGGACTGAAGCTTTCTTT.

This clone has a single count. The chain employs TRBV7-9 and TRBJ1-2, with TRBD1 as a possible D gene (5 bases). CDR1 and CDR2 from the germline V gene are SEHNR and FQNEAQ (reference sequence). The CDR3 extends over 14 amino acids. V was cut by 1 base and J by 2 bases, with 8 bases left in between. This CDR3 reads CASSLGQGNYGYTF. The CDR3, as DNA: TGTGCCAGCAGCTTAGGCCAGGGAAACTATGGCTACACCTTC. Full variable domain (remainder filled in from reference TRBV7-9 and TRBJ1-2): DTGVSQNPRHKITKRGQNVTFRCDPISEHNRLYWYRQTLGQGPEFLTYFQNEAQLEKSRLLSDRFSAERPKGSFSTLEIQRTEQGDSAMYLCASSLGQGNYGYTFGSGTRLTVV.

This clone was detected a few times. The chain couples TRBV6-5 to TRBJ2-7, with 8 bases matching TRBD2. CDR1 is MNHEY and CDR2 is SVGAGI in the germline V gene. CDR3 size: 13 residues. After removal of 7 bases from V and 7 bases from J, the junction contained 9 bases not matched to a gene. CDR3 residues: CASTSREGSEQYF. CDR3 in DNA: TGTGCCAGCACTTCTCGGGAGGGTAGTGAGCAGTACTTC.

V and J are TRBV5-1 and TRBJ2-6; TRBD2 might be the D (5 bases). Germline CDR1 is SGHRS and CDR2 is YFSETQ. The CDR3 covers 17 residues. Trimming cost V 0 bases and J 0 bases, with 10 bases left between them. CDR3 amino acids: CASSLELGISGANVLTF. CDR3 bases: TGCGCCAGCAGCTTGGAACTAGGTATCTCTGGGGCCAACGTCCTGACTTTC.

About this clone: Germline and junction disagree at one end, which may indicate a read error. This rearrangement joins TRBV7-9 to TRBJ1-1; no firm D call. This CDR3 contains 13 residues. Per germline, CDR1 SEHNR and CDR2 FQNEAQ (reference sequence). The CDR3 reads CSSSLGTNTEAFF. Written as DNA, the CDR3 is TGTTCCAGCAGCTTAGGCACAAACACTGAAGCTTTCTTT.

The rearrangement links TRBV27 to TRBJ1-1; 8 nucleotides agree with TRBD1. V shed 7 bases, J shed 1 base, and the junction held 5 bases outside the gene matches. This CDR3 is built from 14 residues. Germline V gives CDR1 MNHEY, CDR2 SMNVEV (reference sequence). CDR3 sequence reads: CASTSGGSNTEAFF. For the CDR3, the DNA is TGTGCCAGCACATCAGGGGGCTCGAACACTGAAGCTTTCTTT.

The chain has TRBV7-2 and TRBJ2-6, with TRBD1 as a possible D gene (6 bases). V was cut by 6 bases and J by 2 bases, with 14 bases left in between. CDR1 is SGHTA, CDR2 FQGNSA, per germline. CDR3 length equals 16 residues. Here the CDR3 DNA reads TGTGCCAGCAGGGAACAGGGTACCGCTGGGGCCAACGTCCTGACTTTC. It codes for CASREQGTAGANVLTF.